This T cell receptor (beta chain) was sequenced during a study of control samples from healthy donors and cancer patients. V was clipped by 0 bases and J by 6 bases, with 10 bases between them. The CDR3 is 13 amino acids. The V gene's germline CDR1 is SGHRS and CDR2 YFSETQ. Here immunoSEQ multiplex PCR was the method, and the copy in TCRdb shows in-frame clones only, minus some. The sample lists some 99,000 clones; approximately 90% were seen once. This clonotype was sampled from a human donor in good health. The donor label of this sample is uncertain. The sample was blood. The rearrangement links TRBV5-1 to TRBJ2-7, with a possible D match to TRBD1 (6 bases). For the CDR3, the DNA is TGCGCCAGCAGCTTGGAAGTGGGGGCCGAGCAGTACTTC. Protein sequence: CASSLEVGAEQYF.